The source of this T cell receptor beta chain is a study of blood T cells in healthy people across ages. Across the whole study: Template switching caught about one barcoded beta molecule for each two T cells.

This CDR3 comprises 15 residues. Trimming took off 4 bases at V and 6 bases at J, with 16 bases between the two ends. The V gene's germline CDR1 is SGHKS and CDR2 YYEKEE (reference sequence). Sample-barcoded 5' priming and a J-beta primer mix drove a second PCR of roughly 6 to 12 cycles. Unique molecular identifiers of 12 random nucleotides labeled each cDNA. MiXCR, run by TCRdb on the 5' RACE reads, gives a single entry per CDR3 protein. The data contain more than 900,000 distinct CDR3 sequences, roughly 24% of them seen just once; the ten biggest clones take up about 0.69%. This clonotype was observed a few times. The same data also went into a second study, on T cells of mothers and their children. From that paper: The yield was over 9.5 million TCR beta CDR3 reads from each mother and a few million from each child.

The rearrangement links TRBV5-5 to TRBJ2-2; D gene unclear. Sequencing was carried out using blood. This clonotype originated in a girl aged 2 to 9 in good health. DNA of the CDR3: TGTGCCAGCAGCCTATACCCTGGATCGCCCGGGGAGCTGTTTTTT. As protein: CASSLYPGSPGELFF. The variable domain in full, with the rest retrieved from reference TRBV5-5 and TRBJ2-2, is DAGVTQSPTHLIKTRGQQVTLRCSPISGHKSVSWYQQVLGQGPQFIFQYYEKEERGRGNFPDRFSARQFPNYSSELNVNALLLGDSALYLCASSLYPGSPGELFFGEGSRLTVL.